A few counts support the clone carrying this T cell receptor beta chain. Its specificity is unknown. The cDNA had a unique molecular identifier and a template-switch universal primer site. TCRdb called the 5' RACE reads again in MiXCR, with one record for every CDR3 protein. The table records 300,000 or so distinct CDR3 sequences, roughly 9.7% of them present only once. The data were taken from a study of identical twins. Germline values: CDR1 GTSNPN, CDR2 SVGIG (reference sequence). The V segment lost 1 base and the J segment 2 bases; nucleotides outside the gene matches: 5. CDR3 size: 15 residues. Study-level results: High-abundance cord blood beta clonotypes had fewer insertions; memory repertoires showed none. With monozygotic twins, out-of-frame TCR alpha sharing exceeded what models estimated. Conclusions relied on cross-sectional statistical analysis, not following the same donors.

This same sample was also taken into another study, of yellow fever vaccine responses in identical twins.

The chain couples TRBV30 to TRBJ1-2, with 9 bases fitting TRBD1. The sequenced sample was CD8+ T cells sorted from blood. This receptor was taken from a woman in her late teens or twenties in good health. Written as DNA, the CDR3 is TGTGCCTGGAGTGGAGCAGGACAGGGGAACTATGGCTACACCTTC. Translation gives CAWSGAGQGNYGYTF.